A selection of T cell receptor beta chains follows, all from one sample in a study of cytomegalovirus exposure and HLA in healthy donors. Repertoires were generated with immunoSEQ multiplex PCR, while TCRdb's copy carries only in-frame clones and drops some. The data show 110,000 to 150,000 clones, roughly 78% seen once. Sequenced input: PBMCs. The receptors stem from a female donor in good health and CMV-seronegative. The conserved cysteine and the conserved F or W are not part of the CDR3 here. The order of the fields is clone size, J gene, V gene, CDR3 protein. Clone size appears in some rows only: once, few, many, or a class for an expanded clone.

-,TRBJ2-2,TRBV13,ASSLGRRGTNTGELF
-,TRBJ1-1,TRBV30,AWMWGRRAF
-,TRBJ2-1,TRBV9,ASSVNPITHEQF
-,TRBJ1-2,TRBV11-2,ASSLDRWSGYT
few,TRBJ2-7,TRBV6-5,ASRFSGEQY
-,TRBJ2-2,TRBV9,ASSALEGGELF
-,TRBJ2-6,TRBV6-5,ASNRLANGANVLT
-,TRBJ2-1,TRBV7-2,ASSAGLAGYNEQF
-,TRBJ1-5,TRBV15,ATSIRSSNQPQH
-,TRBJ2-2,TRBV19,ASSLQGSGELF
-,TRBJ1-5,TRBV30,AWSVPFTGSPPPQH
-,TRBJ2-2,TRBV7-3,ASSRGVGGPTGELF
-,TRBJ1-3,TRBV5-1,ASSLGTATSGNTIY
-,TRBJ2-7,TRBV2,ASSEGHLLSYEQY
-,TRBJ2-7,TRBV28,ASLRDSYEQY
-,TRBJ2-1,TRBV12-5,ASGASSAQSYNEQF
-,TRBJ1-1,TRBV14,ASSQDLIVEAF
few,TRBJ1-4,TRBV30,ACRSRANEKLF
-,TRBJ2-3,TRBV7-2,ASSPTLAGGRDTQY
once,TRBJ1-2,TRBV9,ASSDGTGGLRGGYT
-,TRBJ1-1,TRBV6-5,ASVGQGENTEAF